This T cell receptor (beta chain) was identified in a study of blood T cell repertoires in COVID-19. Study in general: From T cells, B-cell-depleted T cells, or PBMCs came the material, which was cDNA or gDNA.

After removal of 4 bases from V and 7 bases from J, the junction contained 9 bases not matched to a gene. The CDR3 loop spans 14 amino acids. Per germline, CDR1 MRHNA and CDR2 SNTAGT. Sequencing used immunoSEQ multiplex PCR; TCRdb keeps in-frame clones, though not all of them. Of some 200,000 clones in the sample, roughly 84% were seen once. The receptor was isolated from an elderly woman with acute or convalescent COVID-19. The chain uses TRBV6-4 and TRBJ1-2; 7 bases line up with TRBD1. Sequencing was done on a sample of peripheral blood. The CDR3 is CASSAEGGLSGYTF. The CDR3 DNA is TGTGCCAGCAGTGCGGAAGGGGGCTTGTCTGGCTACACCTTC.